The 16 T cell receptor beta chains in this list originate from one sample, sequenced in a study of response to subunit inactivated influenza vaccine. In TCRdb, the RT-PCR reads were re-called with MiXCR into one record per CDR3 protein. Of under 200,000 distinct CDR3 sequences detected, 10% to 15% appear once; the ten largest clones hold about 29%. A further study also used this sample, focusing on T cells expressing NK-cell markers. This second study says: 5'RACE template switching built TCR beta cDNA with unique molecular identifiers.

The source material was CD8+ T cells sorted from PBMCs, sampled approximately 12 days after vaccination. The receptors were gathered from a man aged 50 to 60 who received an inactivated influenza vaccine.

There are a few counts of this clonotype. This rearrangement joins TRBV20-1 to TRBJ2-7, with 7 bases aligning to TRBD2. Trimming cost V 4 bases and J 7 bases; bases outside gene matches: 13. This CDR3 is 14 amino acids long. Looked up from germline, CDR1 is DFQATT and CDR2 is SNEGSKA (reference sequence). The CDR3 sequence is CSATPSTPGGEQYF. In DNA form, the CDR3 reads TGCAGTGCTACCCCTTCAACCCCCGGGGGGGAGCAGTACTTC.

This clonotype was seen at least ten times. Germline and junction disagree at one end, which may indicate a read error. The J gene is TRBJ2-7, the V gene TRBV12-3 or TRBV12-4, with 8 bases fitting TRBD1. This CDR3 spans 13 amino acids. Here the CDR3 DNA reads TGCGCCAGCAGAGGACAGGGATCCTACGAGCAGTACTTC. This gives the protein CASRGQGSYEQYF.

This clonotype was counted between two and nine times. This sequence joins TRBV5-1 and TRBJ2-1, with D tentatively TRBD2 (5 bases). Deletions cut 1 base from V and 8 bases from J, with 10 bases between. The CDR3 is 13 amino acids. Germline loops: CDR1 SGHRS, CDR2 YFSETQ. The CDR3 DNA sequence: TGCGCCAGCAGCTTGACTCCCGGGGATGAGCAGTTCTTC. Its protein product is CASSLTPGDEQFF.

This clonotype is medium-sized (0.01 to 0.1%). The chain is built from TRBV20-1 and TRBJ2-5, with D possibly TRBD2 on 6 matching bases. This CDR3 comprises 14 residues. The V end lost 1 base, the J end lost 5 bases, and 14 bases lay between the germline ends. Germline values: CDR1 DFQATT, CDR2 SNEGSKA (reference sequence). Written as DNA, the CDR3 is TGCAGTGCTAGAGTTGTGGGAGGAGGTGAGACCCAGTACTTC. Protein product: CSARVVGGGETQYF.

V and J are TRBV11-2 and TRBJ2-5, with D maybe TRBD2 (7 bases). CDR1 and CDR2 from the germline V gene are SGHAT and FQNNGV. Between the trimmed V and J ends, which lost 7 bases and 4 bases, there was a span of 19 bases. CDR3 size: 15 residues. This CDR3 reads CASTPHAGAGETQYF. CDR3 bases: TGTGCCAGCACCCCCCACGCGGGGGCGGGAGAGACCCAGTACTTC.

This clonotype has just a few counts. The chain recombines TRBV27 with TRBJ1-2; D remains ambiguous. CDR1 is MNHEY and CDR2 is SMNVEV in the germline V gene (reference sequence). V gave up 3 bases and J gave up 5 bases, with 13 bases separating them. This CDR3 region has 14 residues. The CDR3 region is CASSFHPGLYGYTF. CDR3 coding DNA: TGTGCCAGCAGTTTTCATCCAGGACTTTATGGCTACACCTTC.

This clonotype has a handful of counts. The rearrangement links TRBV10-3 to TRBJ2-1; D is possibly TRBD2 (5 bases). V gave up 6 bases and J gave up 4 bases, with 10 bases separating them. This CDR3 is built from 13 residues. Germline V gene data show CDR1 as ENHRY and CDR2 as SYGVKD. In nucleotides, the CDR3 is TGTGCCATCAGAGGACGGGAATACAATGAGCAGTTCTTC. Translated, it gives CAIRGREYNEQFF.

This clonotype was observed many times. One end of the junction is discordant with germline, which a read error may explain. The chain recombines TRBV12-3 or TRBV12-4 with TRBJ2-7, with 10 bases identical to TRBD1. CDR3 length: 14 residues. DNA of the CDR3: TGTGCCAGCAGCTTAGACAGGGGGCATGGAGAGCAGTACTTC. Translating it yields CASSLDRGHGEQYF.

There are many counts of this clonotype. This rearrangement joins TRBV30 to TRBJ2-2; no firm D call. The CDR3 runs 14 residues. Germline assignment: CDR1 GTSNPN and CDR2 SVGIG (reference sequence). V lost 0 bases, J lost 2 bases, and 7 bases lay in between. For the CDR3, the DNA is TGTGCCTGGAGTGTACCAGAAAACACCGGGGAGCTGTTTTTT. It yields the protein CAWSVPENTGELFF.

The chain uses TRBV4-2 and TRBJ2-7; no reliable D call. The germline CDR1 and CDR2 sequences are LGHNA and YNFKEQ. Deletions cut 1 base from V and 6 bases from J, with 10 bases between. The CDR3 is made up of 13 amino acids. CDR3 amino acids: CASSQGLGFEQYF. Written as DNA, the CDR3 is TGTGCCAGCAGCCAAGGCCTGGGTTTCGAGCAGTACTTC.

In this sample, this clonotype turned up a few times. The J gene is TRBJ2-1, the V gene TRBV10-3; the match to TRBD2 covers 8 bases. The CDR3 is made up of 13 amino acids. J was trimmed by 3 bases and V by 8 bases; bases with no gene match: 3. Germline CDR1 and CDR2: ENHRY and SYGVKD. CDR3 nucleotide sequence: TGTGCCATCGGAACTAGCGGCTACAATGAGCAGTTCTTC. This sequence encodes CAIGTSGYNEQFF.

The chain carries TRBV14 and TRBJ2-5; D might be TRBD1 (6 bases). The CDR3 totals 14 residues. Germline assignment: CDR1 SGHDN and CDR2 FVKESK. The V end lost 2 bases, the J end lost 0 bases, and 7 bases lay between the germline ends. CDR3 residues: CASSQTGYQETQYF. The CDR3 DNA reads TGTGCCAGCAGCCAAACAGGGTACCAAGAGACCCAGTACTTC.

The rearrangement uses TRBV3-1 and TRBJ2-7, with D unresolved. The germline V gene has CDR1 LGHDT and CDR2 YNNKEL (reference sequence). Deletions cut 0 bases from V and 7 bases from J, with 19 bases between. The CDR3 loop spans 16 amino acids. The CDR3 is CASSQEASDPVGEQYF. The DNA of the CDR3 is TGTGCCAGCAGCCAAGAAGCCTCCGACCCGGTAGGAGAGCAGTACTTC.

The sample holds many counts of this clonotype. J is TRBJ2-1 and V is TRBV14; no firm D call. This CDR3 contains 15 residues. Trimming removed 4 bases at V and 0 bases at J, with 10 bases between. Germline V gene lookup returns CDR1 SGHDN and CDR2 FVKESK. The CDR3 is CASSLGRPSYNEQFF. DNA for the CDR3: TGTGCCAGCAGCCTCGGACGCCCCTCCTACAATGAGCAGTTCTTC.

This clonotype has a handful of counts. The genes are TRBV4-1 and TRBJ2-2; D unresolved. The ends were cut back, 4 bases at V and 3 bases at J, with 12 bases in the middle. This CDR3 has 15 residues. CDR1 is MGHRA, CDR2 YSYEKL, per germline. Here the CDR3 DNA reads TGCGCCAGCAGCCCCGACCGGCTTCACACCGGGGAGCTGTTTTTT. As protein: CASSPDRLHTGELFF.

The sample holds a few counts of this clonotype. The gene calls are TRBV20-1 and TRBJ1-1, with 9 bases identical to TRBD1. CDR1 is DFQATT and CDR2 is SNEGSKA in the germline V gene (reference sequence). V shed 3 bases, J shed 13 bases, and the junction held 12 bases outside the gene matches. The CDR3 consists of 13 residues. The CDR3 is CSARDPDRGEGFF. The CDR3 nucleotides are TGCAGTGCTAGGGACCCGGACAGGGGAGAGGGTTTCTTT.